This TCR beta chain was identified in a study of blood T cell repertoires in COVID-19. In the study overall: The United States, Italy and Spain were the sources of the acute and convalescent COVID-19 samples. The cDNA or gDNA used as material had been derived from T cells, B-cell-depleted T cells, or PBMCs.

In the original processing: Amplification with reference gene primers provided the estimates of nucleated cell counts. Method: immunoSEQ multiplex PCR; TCRdb's copy keeps in-frame clones and lacks some. V, J and clone size derive from that table, while D and trimming were established from the DNA sequence. The sample lists almost 55,000 clones, over 65% occurring once. The germline V and J ends were trimmed by 0 bases and 1 base, with 6 bases remaining between them. This CDR3 spans 14 amino acids. The V gene's germline CDR1 is GTSNPN and CDR2 SVGIG (reference sequence). The specimen sequenced was peripheral blood. The chain has TRBV30 and TRBJ2-2; D uncertain. This receptor was obtained from a human donor in a cohort sampled during active COVID-19. The CDR3 sequence: CAWSVTRNTGELFF. The CDR3 DNA sequence: TGTGCCTGGAGTGTAACCAGGAACACCGGGGAGCTGTTTTTT.